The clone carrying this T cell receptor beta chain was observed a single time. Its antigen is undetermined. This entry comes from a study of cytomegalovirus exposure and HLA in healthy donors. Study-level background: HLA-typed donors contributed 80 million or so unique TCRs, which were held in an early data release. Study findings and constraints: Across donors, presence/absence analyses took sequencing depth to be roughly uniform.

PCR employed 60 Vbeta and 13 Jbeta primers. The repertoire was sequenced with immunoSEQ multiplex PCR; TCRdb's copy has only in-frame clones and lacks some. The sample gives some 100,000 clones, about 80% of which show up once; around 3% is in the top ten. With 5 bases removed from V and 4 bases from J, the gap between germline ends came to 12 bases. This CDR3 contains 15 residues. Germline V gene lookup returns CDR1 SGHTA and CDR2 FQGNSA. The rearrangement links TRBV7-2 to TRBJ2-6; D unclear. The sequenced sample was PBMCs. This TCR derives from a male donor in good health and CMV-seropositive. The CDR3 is CASSIDGVGANVLTF. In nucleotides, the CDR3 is TGTGCCAGCAGCATAGACGGAGTGGGGGCCAACGTCCTGACTTTC.